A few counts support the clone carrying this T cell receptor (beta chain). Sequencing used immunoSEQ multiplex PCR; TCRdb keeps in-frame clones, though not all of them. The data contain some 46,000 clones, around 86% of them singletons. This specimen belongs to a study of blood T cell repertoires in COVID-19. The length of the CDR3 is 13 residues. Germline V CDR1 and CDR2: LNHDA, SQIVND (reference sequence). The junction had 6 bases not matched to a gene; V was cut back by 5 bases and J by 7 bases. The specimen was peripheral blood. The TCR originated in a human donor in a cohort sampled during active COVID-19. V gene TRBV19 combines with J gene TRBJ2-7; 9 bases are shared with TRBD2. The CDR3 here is CASSVGLAWEQYF. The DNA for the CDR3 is TGTGCCAGTAGTGTCGGACTAGCGTGGGAGCAGTACTTC.